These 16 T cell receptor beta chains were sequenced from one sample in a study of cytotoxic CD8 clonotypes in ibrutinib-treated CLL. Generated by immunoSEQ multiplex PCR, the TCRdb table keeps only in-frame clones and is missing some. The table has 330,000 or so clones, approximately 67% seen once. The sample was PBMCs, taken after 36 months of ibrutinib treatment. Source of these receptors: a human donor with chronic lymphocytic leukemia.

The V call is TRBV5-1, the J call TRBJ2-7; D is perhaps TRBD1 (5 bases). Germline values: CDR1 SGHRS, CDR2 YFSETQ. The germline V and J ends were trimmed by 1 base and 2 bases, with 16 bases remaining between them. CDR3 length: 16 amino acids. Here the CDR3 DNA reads TGCGCCAGCAGCTTGAGGGGAAGCAATCCCACCTACGAGCAGTACTTC. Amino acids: CASSLRGSNPTYEQYF.

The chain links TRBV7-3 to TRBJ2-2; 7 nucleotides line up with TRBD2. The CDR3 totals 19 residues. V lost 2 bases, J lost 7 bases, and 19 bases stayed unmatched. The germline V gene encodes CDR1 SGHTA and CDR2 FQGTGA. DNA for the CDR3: TGTGCCAGCAGCTTAGAGGGGAGGCTCACCAGCGGGGAGCACGGGGAGCTGTTTTTT. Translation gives CASSLEGRLTSGEHGELFF.

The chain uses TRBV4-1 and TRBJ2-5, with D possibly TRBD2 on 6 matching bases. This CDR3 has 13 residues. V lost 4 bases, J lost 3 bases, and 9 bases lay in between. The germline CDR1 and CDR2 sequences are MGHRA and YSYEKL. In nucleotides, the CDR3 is TGCGCCAGCAGCCCCTTAGCGGAAGAGACCCAGTACTTC. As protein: CASSPLAEETQYF.

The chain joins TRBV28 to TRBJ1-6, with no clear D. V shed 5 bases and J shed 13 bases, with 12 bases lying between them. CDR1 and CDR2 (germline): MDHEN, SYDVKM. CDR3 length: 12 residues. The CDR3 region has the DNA TGTGCCAGCAGTGTTGACCCCTCTCCCCTCCACTTT. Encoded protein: CASSVDPSPLHF.

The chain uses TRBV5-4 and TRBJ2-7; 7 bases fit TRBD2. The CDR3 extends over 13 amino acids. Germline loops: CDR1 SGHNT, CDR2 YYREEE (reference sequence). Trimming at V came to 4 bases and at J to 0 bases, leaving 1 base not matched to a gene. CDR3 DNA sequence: TGTGCCAGCAGCGGGGACTACTCCTACGAGCAGTACTTC. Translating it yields CASSGDYSYEQYF.

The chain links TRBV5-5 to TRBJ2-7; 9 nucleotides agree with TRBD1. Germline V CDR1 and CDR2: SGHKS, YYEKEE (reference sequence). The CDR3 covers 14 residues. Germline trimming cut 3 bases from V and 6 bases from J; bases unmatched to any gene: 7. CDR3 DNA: TGTGCCAGCAGCTCGGGACAGGGAGCTGGCGAGCAGTACTTC. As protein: CASSSGQGAGEQYF.

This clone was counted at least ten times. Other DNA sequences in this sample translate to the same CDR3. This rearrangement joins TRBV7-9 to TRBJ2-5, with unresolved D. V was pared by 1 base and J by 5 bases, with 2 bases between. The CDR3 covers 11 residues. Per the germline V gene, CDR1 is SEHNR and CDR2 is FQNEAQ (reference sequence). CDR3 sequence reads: CASSLVETQYF. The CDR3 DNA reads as TGTGCCAGCAGCTTAGTGGAGACCCAGTACTTC.

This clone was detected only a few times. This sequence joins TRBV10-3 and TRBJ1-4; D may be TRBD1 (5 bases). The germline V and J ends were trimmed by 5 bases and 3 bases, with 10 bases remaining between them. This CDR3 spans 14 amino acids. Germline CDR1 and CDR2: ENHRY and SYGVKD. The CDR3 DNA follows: TGTGCCATCAGTAGCGGGGCTGCTAATGAAAAACTGTTTTTT. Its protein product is CAISSGAANEKLFF.

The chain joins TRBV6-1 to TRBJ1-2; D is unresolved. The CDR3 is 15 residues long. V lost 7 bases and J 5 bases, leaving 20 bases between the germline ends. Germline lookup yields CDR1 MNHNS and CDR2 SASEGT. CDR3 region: CASTSPWQAPYGYTF. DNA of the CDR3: TGTGCCAGCACCTCCCCTTGGCAGGCACCTTATGGCTACACCTTC.

CDR3 protein: CASSVGGPAYEQYF. CDR3 coding DNA: TGTGCCAGCAGCGTAGGCGGACCCGCTTACGAGCAGTACTTC. J is TRBJ2-7 and V is TRBV9; D is ambiguous. The CDR3 extends over 14 amino acids. Between the trimmed V and J ends, which lost 0 bases and 4 bases, there was a span of 11 bases. The germline CDR1 and CDR2 sequences are SGDLS and YYNGEE.

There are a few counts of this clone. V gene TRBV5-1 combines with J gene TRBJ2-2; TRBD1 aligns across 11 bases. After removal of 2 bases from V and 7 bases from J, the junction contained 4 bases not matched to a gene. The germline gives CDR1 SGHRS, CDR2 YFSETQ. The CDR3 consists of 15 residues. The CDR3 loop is CASSFGQGASGELFF. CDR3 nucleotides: TGCGCCAGCAGCTTCGGACAGGGGGCGAGCGGGGAGCTGTTTTTT.

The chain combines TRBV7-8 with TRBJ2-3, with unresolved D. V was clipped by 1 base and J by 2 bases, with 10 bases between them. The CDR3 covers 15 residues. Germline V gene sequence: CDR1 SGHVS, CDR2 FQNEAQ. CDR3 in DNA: TGTGCCAGCAGCTTAGAGTTAGTGTCCACAGATACGCAGTATTTT. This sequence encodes CASSLELVSTDTQYF.

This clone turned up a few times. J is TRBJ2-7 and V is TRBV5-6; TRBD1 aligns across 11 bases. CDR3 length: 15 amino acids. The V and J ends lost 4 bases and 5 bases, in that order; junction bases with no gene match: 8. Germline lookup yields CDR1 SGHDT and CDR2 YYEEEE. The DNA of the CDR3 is TGTGCCAGCAGCCCAACGGACAGGGGGCTTGACGAGCAGTACTTC. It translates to CASSPTDRGLDEQYF.

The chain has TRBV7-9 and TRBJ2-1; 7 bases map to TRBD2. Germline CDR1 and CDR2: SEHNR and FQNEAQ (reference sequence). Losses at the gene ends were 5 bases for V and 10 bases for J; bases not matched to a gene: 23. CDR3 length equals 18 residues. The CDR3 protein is CASSRAWSGSAGAVEQFF. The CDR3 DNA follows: TGTGCCAGCAGCCGAGCATGGTCGGGTTCTGCGGGAGCGGTAGAGCAGTTCTTC. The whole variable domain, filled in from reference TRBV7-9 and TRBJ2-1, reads DTGVSQNPRHKITKRGQNVTFRCDPISEHNRLYWYRQTLGQGPEFLTYFQNEAQLEKSRLLSDRFSAERPKGSFSTLEIQRTEQGDSAMYLCASSRAWSGSAGAVEQFFGPGTRLTVL.

The CDR3 sequence: CASSERTSSGVSTDTQYF. The CDR3 nucleotides are TGTGCCAGCAGTGAACGTACCTCTAGCGGAGTGAGCACAGATACGCAGTATTTT. The chain employs TRBV2 and TRBJ2-3, with 7 positions matching TRBD2. Trimming took 2 bases from V and 0 from J; bases not matched to a gene: 11. Germline loops: CDR1 SNHLY, CDR2 FYNNEI. The CDR3 sequence is 18 residues long.

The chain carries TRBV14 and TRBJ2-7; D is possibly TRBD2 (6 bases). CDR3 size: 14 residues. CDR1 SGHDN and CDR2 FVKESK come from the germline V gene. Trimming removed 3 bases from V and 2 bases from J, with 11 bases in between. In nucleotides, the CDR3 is TGTGCCAGCAGCCACCCGGGACTGACCTACGAGCAGTACTTC. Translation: CASSHPGLTYEQYF.